This T cell receptor (beta chain) was profiled in a study of identical twins. There are many counts of this clonotype. This CDR3 has 16 amino acids. Deletions cut 4 bases from V and 3 bases from J, with 16 bases between. CDR1 and CDR2 (germline): LNHNV, YYDKDF (reference sequence). TCRdb fed the 5' RACE reads into MiXCR, producing one record per CDR3 protein. The table shows about 890,000 distinct CDR3 sequences, with roughly an eighth occurring only once. The sample was also linked to a second study, of yellow fever vaccine responses in identical twins.

The sequencing input was PBMCs. The chain couples TRBV15 to TRBJ2-1; TRBD2 is a possible D gene (5 bases). The clonotype originates from a woman aged 18-29 years in good health. The CDR3: CATSKPTRTFYNEQFF. The CDR3 bases are TGTGCCACCAGCAAGCCTACTAGGACCTTCTACAATGAGCAGTTCTTC.